This T cell receptor beta chain was profiled in a study of identical twins. Study outcomes and limitations: Sequences that were beta out-of-frame showed weaker excess twin sharing.

In TCRdb, the 5' RACE reads were re-called with MiXCR into one record per CDR3 protein. The table shows approximately 280,000 distinct CDR3 sequences, with more than 6.5% occurring only once. This clonotype occurred many times. Its specificity is unknown. The CDR3 has 15 amino acids. CDR1 and CDR2 from the germline V gene are MNHEY and SVGEGT. V lost 5 bases and J lost 6; bases outside the gene matches: 7. These data also formed part of another study, on yellow fever vaccine responses in identical twins.

The sequence derives from a woman aged 18-29 years in good health. The source material was memory (CD45RO+) T cells sorted from blood. This chain joins TRBV6-2 or TRBV6-3 and TRBJ2-7; 13 bases agree with TRBD2. The CDR3 sequence is CASSTGTSGAREQYV. The CDR3 DNA follows: TGTGCCAGCAGTACCGGGACTAGCGGGGCACGCGAGCAGTACGTC.